The clone carrying this TCR beta chain was picked up a small number of times. No antigen is known for it. Expressed TCRB transcripts were sequenced, since all the RNA that had been isolated was reverse transcribed. Produced via immunoSEQ multiplex PCR; TCRdb's table is partial and in-frame only. The table includes 150,000 to 200,000 clones, roughly 63% detected once. Only one heparinised blood draw was taken per donor, and its volume averaged about 116 mL. These data come from a study of beta chain features in type 1 diabetes. Study results and caveats: Type 1 diabetes patients had moderately but significantly shorter TCRB CDR3s in all four CD4+ subsets.

Germline values: CDR1 SGDLS, CDR2 YYNGEE. The CDR3 runs to 17 residues. V lost 3 bases to trimming and J lost 2 bases; unmatched junction nucleotides: 5. This receptor was obtained from a man aged 25 to 45 with type 1 diabetes. The V gene is TRBV9, the J gene TRBJ2-1; 13 nucleotides match TRBD2. The sample comprised naive CD4+ T cells from blood. The CDR3 DNA follows: TGTGCCAGCAGCGGCGGACTAGCGGGGGCCCCCTACAATGAGCAGTTCTTC. It yields the protein CASSGGLAGAPYNEQFF.